Reported below is one T cell receptor (beta chain). The data originate from a study of CD8 T cells in ankylosing spondylitis. CDR1 and CDR2 from the germline V gene are SGHVS and FQNEAQ. The CDR3 sequence is 15 residues long. J gave up 8 bases and V 5 bases, and 11 bases lay outside the gene matches. TCRdb called the 5' RACE reads again in MiXCR, with one record for every CDR3 protein. The sample records some 200,000 distinct CDR3 sequences, around 13% being singletons. This TCR was recovered from a male donor with ankylosing spondylitis or in good health (not recorded which). The chain recombines TRBV7-8 with TRBJ2-1; 8 nucleotides line up with TRBD2. Sequencing used blood, either unsorted or a sorted T cell fraction (not recorded which). The DNA of the CDR3 is TGTGCCAGCAGCCGGGGGGGCTACAGGGTGGATGAGCAGTTCTTC. The encoded protein is CASSRGGYRVDEQFF.